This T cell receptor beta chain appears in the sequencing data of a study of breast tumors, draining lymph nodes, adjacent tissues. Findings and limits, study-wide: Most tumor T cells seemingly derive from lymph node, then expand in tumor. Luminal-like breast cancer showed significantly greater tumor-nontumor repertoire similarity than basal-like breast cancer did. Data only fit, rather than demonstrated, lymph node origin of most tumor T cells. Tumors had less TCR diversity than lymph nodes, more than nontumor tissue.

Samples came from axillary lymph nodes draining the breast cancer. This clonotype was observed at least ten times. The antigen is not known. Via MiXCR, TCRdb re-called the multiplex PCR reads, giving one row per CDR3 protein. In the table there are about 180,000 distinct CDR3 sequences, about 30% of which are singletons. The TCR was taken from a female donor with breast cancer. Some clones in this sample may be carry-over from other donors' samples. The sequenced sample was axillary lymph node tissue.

The CDR3 protein is CASSSSRTGQYGNEKLFF. The CDR3 DNA reads as TGTGCCAGCAGCTCCTCCAGGACAGGGCAGTATGGTAATGAAAAACTGTTTTTT. The rearrangement joins TRBV13 to TRBJ1-4, with TRBD1 identical over 8 bases. The V and J ends lost 4 bases and 4 bases, in that order; junction bases with no gene match: 14. This CDR3 region has 18 residues. The germline V gene has CDR1 PRHDT and CDR2 FYEKMQ (reference sequence).